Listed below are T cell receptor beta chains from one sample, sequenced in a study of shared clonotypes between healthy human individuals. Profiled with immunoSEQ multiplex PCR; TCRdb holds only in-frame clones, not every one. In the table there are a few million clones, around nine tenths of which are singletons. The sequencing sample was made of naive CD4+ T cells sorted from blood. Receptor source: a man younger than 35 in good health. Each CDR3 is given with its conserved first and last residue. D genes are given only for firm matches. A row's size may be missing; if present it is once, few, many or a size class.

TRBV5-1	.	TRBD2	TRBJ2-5	TGCGCCAGCAGCTTGGGGGCTCTAGCGGGAGAAGAGACCCAGTACTTC	CASSLGALAGEETQYF
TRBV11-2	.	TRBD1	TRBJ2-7	TGTGCCAGCAGCTTAATGGGACAGCTTTCCTACGAGCAGTACTTC	CASSLMGQLSYEQYF
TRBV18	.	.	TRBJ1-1	TGTGCCAGCTCACCACCGGGGGGAGACTTTGAAGCTTTCTTT	CASSPPGGDFEAFF
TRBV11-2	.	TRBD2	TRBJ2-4	TGTGCCAGCAGCTTACGCGGGAGTACGGCCAAAAACATTCAGTACTTC	CASSLRGSTAKNIQYF
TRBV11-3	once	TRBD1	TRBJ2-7	TGTGCCAGCAGCCCGACAGGGTTTAGCTACGAGCAGTACTTC	CASSPTGFSYEQYF
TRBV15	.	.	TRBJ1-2	TGTGCCACCAGCAGAGATCGTTCGTCGGGGCGAGTCGATGGCTACACCTTC	CATSRDRSSGRVDGYTF
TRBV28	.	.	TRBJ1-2	TGTGCCAGCAGTTTCAGGGCGGCCTCCTATGGCTACACCTTC	CASSFRAASYGYTF
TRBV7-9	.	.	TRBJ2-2	TGTGCCAGCAGCTCGCTCTGGGAGCTGTTTTTT	CASSSLWELFF
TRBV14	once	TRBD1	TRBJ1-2	TGTGCCAGCAGCGAACTGACAGGGGGCTACGGCTACACCTTC	CASSELTGGYGYTF
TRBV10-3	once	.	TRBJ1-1	TGTGCCATCAGTGAGTATACAGGGCGGGGTACTGAAGCTTTCTTT	CAISEYTGRGTEAFF
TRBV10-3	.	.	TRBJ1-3	TGTGCCATCAGTGGCGTCCAAAACTCCGGAAACACCATATATTTT	CAISGVQNSGNTIYF
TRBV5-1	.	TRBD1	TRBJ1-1	TGCGCCAGCAGCTACCGCCCAGGGGGTGACACTGAAGCTTTCTTT	CASSYRPGGDTEAFF
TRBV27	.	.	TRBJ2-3	TGTGCCAGCAGTTTATTGACTAGTGGGGATACGCAGTATTTT	CASSLLTSGDTQYF
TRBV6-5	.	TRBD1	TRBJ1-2	TGTGCCAGCAGTCCGGGACAGGGTCACTCCTATGGCTACACCTTC	CASSPGQGHSYGYTF
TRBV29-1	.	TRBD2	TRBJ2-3	TGCAGCGTTGGGGCCGGGACTAGCGCTACAGATACGCAGTATTTT	CSVGAGTSATDTQYF
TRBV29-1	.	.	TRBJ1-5	TGCAGCGTTGAAGATAAAGCGACTGCAGTCAATCAGCCCCAGCATTTT	CSVEDKATAVNQPQHF
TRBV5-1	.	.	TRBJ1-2	TGCGCCAGCAGCCCGACCGGGACCGCGGTGTCGGGCTACACCTTC	CASSPTGTAVSGYTF
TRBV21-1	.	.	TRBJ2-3	TGTGCCAGCAGCCCTTCGCAGTATTTT	CASSPSQYF
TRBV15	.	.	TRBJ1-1	TGTGCCACCAGCAGAACTACCGGGTCGATGAACACTGAAGCTTTCTTT	CATSRTTGSMNTEAFF
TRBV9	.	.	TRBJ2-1	TGTGCCAGCAGCGTAGGCCTAGCGTACAATGAGCAGTTCTTC	CASSVGLAYNEQFF
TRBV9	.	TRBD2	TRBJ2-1	TGTGCCAGCAGCGCGGGACTAGCGGGAGATATCGGGTACAATGAGCAGTTCTTC	CASSAGLAGDIGYNEQFF
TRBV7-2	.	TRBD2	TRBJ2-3	TGTGCCAGCAGCTCGGGACTAGCGGGAGCCACAGATACGCAGTATTTT	CASSSGLAGATDTQYF
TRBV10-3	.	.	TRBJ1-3	TGTGCCACCTTAACAGGCCTTGGAAACACCATATATTTT	CATLTGLGNTIYF
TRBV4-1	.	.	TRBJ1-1	TGCGCCAGCAGCCAAGATCTCGAGGGACGAGCTTTCTTT	CASSQDLEGRAFF
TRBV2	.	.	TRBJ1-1	TGTGCCAGCAGGACCTGGACAACTAACACTGAAGCTTTCTTT	CASRTWTTNTEAFF
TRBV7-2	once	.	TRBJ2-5	TGTGCCAGCAGCTTAGGGTTCCGGGCAGAGACCCAGTACTTC	CASSLGFRAETQYF
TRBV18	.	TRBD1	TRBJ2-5	TGTGCCAGCTCACCTCAACAGGGGGAGACCCAGTACTTC	CASSPQQGETQYF
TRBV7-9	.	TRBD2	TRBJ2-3	TGTGCCAGCAGCTTCGTGGGTAGCGGGGATACGCAGTATTTT	CASSFVGSGDTQYF
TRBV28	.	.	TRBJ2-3	TGTGCCAGCGGGGCAGGGGGCACAGATACGCAGTATTTT	CASGAGGTDTQYF
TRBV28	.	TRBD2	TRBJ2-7	TGTGCCAGCAGGGGGGTAGCGGGGACCCCTTCCTACGAGCAGTACTTC	CASRGVAGTPSYEQYF
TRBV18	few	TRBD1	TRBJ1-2	TGTGCCAGCTCACCTCAGGACAGGACCTCAGAGGGCTACACCTTC	CASSPQDRTSEGYTF
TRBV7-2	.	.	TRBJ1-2	TGTGCCAGCAGCTTTATGGGCGGGGGCTACACCTTC	CASSFMGGGYTF
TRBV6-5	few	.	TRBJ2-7	TGTGCCAGCAGTTACTCGACTCTCAGGAGCTCCTACGAGCAGTACTTC	CASSYSTLRSSYEQYF
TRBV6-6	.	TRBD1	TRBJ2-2	TGTGCCGCCCAGGGGGCGGGATGGTACACCGGGGAGCTGTTTTTT	CAAQGAGWYTGELFF
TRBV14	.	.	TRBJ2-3	TGTGCCAGCAGCCAAGGACAGCTCATCCGCACAGATACGCAGTATTTT	CASSQGQLIRTDTQYF
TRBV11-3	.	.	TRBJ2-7	TGTGCCAGCAGCTCCAGGGGCGACTACGAGCAGTACTTC	CASSSRGDYEQYF
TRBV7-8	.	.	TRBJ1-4	TGTGCCAGCAGCCCTGGGGAAGGGGTGAGGCTGTTTTTT	CASSPGEGVRLFF
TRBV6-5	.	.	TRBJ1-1	TGTGCCAGCAGAAAGTGGGGAGACACTGAAGCTTTCTTT	CASRKWGDTEAFF
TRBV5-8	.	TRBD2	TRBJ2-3	TGTGCCAGCAGCCCCCGGGGAGCGGGAGGTGCAGATACGCAGTATTTT	CASSPRGAGGADTQYF
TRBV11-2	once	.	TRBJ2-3	TGTGCCAGCAGCTCTCAACTTCCAGATACGCAGTATTTT	CASSSQLPDTQYF
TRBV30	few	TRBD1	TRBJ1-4	TGTGCCTGGAGTTTGGACAGGGGACGTGAAAAACTGTTTTTT	CAWSLDRGREKLFF
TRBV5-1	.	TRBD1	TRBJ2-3	TGCGCCAGCAGCCCCGGGACAGGCCTAGGAGATACGCAGTATTTT	CASSPGTGLGDTQYF
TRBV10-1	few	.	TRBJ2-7	TGCGCCATAGTCCGGAGGGAAAGATACGAGCAGTACTTC	CAIVRRERYEQYF
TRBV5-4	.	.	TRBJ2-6	TGTGCCAGCAGCCTCCCATCGGACGGGGCCAACGTCCTGACTTTC	CASSLPSDGANVLTF
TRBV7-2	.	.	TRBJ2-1	TGTGCCAGCAGCATGCAGACAGGACTCGAGCAGTTCTTC	CASSMQTGLEQFF
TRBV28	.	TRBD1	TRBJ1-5	TGTGCCAGCAGTTTACCCCGGACAGGGAAGGTCAATCAGCCCCAGCATTTT	CASSLPRTGKVNQPQHF
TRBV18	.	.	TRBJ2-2	TGTGCCAGCTCACCATCCCCGGCGAACACCGGGGAGCTGTTTTTT	CASSPSPANTGELFF
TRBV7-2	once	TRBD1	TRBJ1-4	TGTGCCAGCAGATCCCGACAGGGTAATGAAAAACTGTTTTTT	CASRSRQGNEKLFF
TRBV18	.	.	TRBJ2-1	TGTGCCAGCTCACCTTCCGGGGCATACAATGAGCAGTTCTTC	CASSPSGAYNEQFF
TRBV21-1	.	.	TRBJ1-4	TGTGCCAGCAGCAAAGTGGGCAGGGGATTAACTAATGAAAAACTGTTTTTT	CASSKVGRGLTNEKLFF
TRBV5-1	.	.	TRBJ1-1	TGCGCCAGCAGCTTGGCGGCGGACATGAACACTGAAGCTTTCTTT	CASSLAADMNTEAFF